The source of this T cell receptor beta chain is a study of shared clonotypes between healthy human individuals (dated by TCRdb to the early 2020s). Regarding the research as a whole: The cohort included a few men and two women between 18 and 49 years of age. To estimate repertoire size and how much clonotypes are shared between individuals, the study performed deep sequencing of blood TCR repertoires from about five healthy adults. Different laboratories and diverse techniques were used to prepare libraries and sequence TCR repertoires, to increase sequencing depth and limit assay-specific biases. Per donor, leukapheresis produced somewhere between about 0.85 and 10 billion PBMCs.

Using the deep immunoSEQ assay, TCR CDR3 regions were amplified from genomic DNA by multiplex PCR. Genomic DNA extracted from each cell subset was distributed evenly over all wells of several immunoSEQ 96-well plates, and each plate served as one replicate. For unsorted PBMC, 250 to 300 ng of genomic DNA, equivalent to around 33,000 T cell genomes, went into each replicate PCR. Ten immunoSEQ deep assay plates were used to sequence unsorted PBMC genomic DNA. Purified libraries were measured with a Qubit 3.0 fluorometer, size-checked on a Bioanalyzer 2100, and measured again with the KAPA Library Quantification kit. Each immunoSEQ 96-well plate was sequenced on its own single-read 150-cycle Illumina NextSeq 550 flow cell. The paper's processing steps were these. Because the immunoSEQ output held only junctional sequences and lacked quality scores, the filtering could not match the filtering applied to full-length reads. To assign V/J genes and CDR3, sequences were annotated against IMGT germline references using PyIR, a Python wrapper for IgBLAST v1.9. Reads were removed for weak V/J assignments (E-value above 1e-6), missing CDR3, stop codons, out-of-frame junctions, or ambiguous translated residues. V3J clonotypes were defined by identical inferred V gene, J gene, and CDR3 amino acid sequence. Percentage overlap between repertoires was computed as shared unique clonotypes divided by the size of the smaller repertoire. Repertoire richness was assessed with RTK rarefaction, the Chao1 estimator, and Recon v2.1 estimates of unobserved clonotypes. TCRdb holds this immuneACCESS table with in-frame rearrangements only. Some clones are missing; in checked studies, unresolved V genes explain under half, and the rest has no known cause. D and trimming come from the DNA, and the V and J calls and clone size come from that table. The sample records 530,000 or so clones, nearly 80% of which are singletons. Around 13% of the sample is in the top ten clones.

The paper as a whole reports these results and caveats: The genetic and exposure-history diversity represented was limited by the small number of donors. Based on pairwise subsampling, the degree of clonotype sharing among donors was expected to be affected by sequencing depth. Sampling was restricted to blood, and TCR repertoires in tissue are likely to differ from TCR repertoires in blood.

The donors were healthy, HIV-negative adults with no recently reported acute infections or vaccinations. Every donor was a Caucasian adult residing in Nashville, Tennessee, USA. For unsorted samples, 75 million to 100 million PBMCs were counted and genomic DNA was extracted with the QIAamp DNA Blood Mini kit. Blood was obtained by leukapheresis, after which PBMCs were separated by Ficoll-Histopaque density gradient centrifugation and cryopreserved in liquid nitrogen vapor phase. Concerning this clone itself: Its antigen target is currently unknown. No much larger clonotype is one base removed from it; base qualities were not supplied.

The germline V gene encodes CDR1 SQVTM and CDR2 ANQGSEA. The germline ends are 22 bases apart after V is trimmed by 8 bases and J by 4 bases. The CDR3 runs 15 residues from the cysteine to the phenylalanine. Only CDR3 DNA remains: 45 bases, in frame from the first base. The receptor was isolated from a middle-aged woman in good health. Some clones in this sample may be carry-over from other donors' samples. The sequenced sample consisted of PBMCs. The chain joins TRBV29-1 to TRBJ2-3, with the D gene call left open. Here is the DNA: TGCAGCACGTCAGAGGCGGTGACGATGGCAGATACGCAGTATTTT. It codes for CSTSEAVTMADTQYF.